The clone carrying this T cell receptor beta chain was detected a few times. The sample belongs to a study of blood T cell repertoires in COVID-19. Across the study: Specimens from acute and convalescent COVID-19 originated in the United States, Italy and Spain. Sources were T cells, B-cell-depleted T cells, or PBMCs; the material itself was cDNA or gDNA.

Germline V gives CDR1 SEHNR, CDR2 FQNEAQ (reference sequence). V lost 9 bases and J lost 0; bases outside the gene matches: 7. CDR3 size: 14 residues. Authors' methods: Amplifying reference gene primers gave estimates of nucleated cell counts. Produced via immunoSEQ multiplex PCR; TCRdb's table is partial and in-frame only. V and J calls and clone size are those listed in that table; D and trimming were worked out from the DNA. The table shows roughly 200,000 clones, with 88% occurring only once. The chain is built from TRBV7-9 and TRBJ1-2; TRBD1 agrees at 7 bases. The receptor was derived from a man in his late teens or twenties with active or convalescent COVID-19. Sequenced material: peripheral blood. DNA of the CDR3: TGTGCCAGTAGCAGACAGGGAGCTAACTATGGCTACACCTTC. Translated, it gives CASSRQGANYGYTF.